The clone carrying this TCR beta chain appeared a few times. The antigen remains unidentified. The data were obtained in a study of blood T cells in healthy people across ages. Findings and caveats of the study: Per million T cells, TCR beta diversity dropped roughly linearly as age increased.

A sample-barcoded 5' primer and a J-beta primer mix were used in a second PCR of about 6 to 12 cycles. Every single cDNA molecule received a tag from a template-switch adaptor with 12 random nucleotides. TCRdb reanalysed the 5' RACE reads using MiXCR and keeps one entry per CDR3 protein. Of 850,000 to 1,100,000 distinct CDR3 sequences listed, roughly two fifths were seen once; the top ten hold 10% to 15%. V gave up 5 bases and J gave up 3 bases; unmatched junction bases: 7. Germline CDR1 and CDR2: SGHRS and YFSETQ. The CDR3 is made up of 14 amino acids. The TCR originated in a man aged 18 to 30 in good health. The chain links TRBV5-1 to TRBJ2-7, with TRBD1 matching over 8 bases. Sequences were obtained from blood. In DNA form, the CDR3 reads TGCGCCAGCAGAATACAGGGGGACAGCTACGAGCAGTACTTC. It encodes CASRIQGDSYEQYF.